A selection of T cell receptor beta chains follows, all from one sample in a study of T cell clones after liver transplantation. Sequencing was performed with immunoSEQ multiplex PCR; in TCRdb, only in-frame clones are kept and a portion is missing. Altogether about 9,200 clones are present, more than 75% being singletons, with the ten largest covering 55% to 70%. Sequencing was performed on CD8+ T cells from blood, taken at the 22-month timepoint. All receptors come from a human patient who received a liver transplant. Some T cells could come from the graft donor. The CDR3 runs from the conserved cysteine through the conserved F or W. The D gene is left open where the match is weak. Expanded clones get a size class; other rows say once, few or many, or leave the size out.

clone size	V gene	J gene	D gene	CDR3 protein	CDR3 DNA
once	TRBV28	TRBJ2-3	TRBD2	CASRLAGGNTDTQYF	TGTGCCAGCAGGTTAGCGGGGGGTAACACAGATACGCAGTATTTT
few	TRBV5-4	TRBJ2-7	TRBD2	CASSPGGSGGYEQYF	TGTGCCAGCAGCCCCGGGGGTAGCGGGGGATACGAGCAGTACTTC
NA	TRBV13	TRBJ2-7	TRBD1	CASSPTGTGVQEQYF	TGTGCCAGCAGCCCCACCGGGACAGGGGTCCAAGAGCAGTACTTC
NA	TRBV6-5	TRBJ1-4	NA	CASSYGVGGEKLFF	TGTGCCAGCAGTTACGGGGTCGGGGGTGAAAAACTGTTTTTT
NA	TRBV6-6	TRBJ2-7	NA	CASRGSYEQYF	TGTGCCAGCAGAGGGAGCTACGAGCAGTACTTC
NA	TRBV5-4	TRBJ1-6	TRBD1	CASSIETGRNSPLHF	TGTGCCAGCAGCATAGAGACAGGGAGGAATTCACCCCTCCACTTT
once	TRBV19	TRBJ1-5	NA	CASKLPRHQQPQHF	TGTGCCAGTAAACTACCCCGACACCAGCAGCCCCAGCATTTT
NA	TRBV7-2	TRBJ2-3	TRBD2	CASSLAGLAGGSDTQYF	TGTGCCAGCAGCTTAGCGGGACTAGCGGGGGGTAGCGATACGCAGTATTTT
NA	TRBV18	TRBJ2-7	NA	CASSPTGSTYEQYF	TGTGCCAGCTCACCGACAGGTTCCACCTACGAGCAGTACTTC
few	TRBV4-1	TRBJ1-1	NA	CASSQTAGTPDTEAFF	TGCGCCAGCAGCCAAACTGCCGGGACACCCGACACTGAAGCTTTCTTT
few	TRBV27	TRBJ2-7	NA	CASTTESGGAYEQYF	TGTGCCAGCACCACGGAGTCGGGGGGCGCATACGAGCAGTACTTC
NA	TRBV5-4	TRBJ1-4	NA	CASSRGGEPNEKLFF	TGTGCCAGCAGCCGCGGGGGGGAGCCTAATGAAAAACTGTTTTTT
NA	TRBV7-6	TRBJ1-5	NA	CASSLESAGLGNQPQHF	TGTGCCAGCAGCTTAGAGTCGGCAGGGCTGGGAAATCAGCCCCAGCATTTT
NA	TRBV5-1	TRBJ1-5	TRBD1	CASSKGTESNQPQHF	TGCGCCAGCAGCAAGGGGACAGAGAGCAATCAGCCCCAGCATTTT
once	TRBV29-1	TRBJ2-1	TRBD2	CSVEERAGGDYNEQFF	TGCAGCGTTGAAGAGCGGGCGGGGGGGGACTACAATGAGCAGTTCTTC
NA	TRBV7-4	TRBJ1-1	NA	CASSLARGTEAFF	TGTGCCAGCAGCTTAGCGAGGGGCACTGAAGCTTTCTTT
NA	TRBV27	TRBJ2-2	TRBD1	CASSFKFLDRDFKEAGELFF	TGTGCCAGCAGTTTTAAATTTCTGGACAGGGATTTTAAAGAGGCCGGGGAGCTGTTTTTT
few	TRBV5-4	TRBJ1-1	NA	CASYSGGADEAFF	TGTGCCAGCTACAGTGGGGGGGCAGATGAAGCTTTCTTT
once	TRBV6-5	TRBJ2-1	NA	CASTQRGSGWDEQFF	TGTGCCAGCACCCAAAGAGGATCCGGGTGGGATGAGCAGTTCTTC
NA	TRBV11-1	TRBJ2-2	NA	CASSPPVALPGELFF	TGTGCCAGCAGCCCCCCAGTAGCTCTCCCCGGGGAGCTGTTTTTT
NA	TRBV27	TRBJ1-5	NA	CASSFLNQPQHF	TGTGCCAGCAGTTTTTTGAATCAGCCCCAGCATTTT
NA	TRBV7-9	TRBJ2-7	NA	CASDYETDYEQYF	TGTGCCAGCGACTATGAGACAGACTACGAGCAGTACTTC
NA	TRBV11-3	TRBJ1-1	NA	CASSLGAGEAFF	TGTGCCAGCAGCTTAGGGGCCGGTGAAGCTTTCTTT
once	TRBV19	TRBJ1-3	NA	CAGHGGDSGNTIYF	TGTGCCGGACACGGGGGGGACTCTGGAAACACCATATATTTT
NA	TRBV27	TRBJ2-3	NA	CASSSRGGGHTDTQYF	TGTGCCAGCAGCTCCAGGGGGGGAGGGCATACAGATACGCAGTATTTT
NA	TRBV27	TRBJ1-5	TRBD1	CASSLGQGDQPQHF	TGTGCCAGCAGTTTAGGACAGGGGGATCAGCCCCAGCATTTT
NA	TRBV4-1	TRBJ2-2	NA	CASSRPGGSGTGELFF	TGCGCCAGCAGCCGGCCTGGGGGGTCGGGCACCGGGGAGCTGTTTTTT
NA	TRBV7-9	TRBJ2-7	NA	CASSIAGASYEQYF	TGTGCCAGCAGCATCGCAGGGGCCTCCTACGAGCAGTACTTC
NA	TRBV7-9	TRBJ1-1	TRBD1	CASSFPRAGGARGGTEAFF	TGTGCCAGCAGCTTCCCCCGAGCAGGGGGCGCGAGGGGTGGCACTGAAGCTTTCTTT
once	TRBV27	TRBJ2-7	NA	CASSLGAGKVGSYEQYF	TGTGCCAGCAGTTTAGGCGCAGGGAAAGTGGGCTCCTACGAGCAGTACTTC
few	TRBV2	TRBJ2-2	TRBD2	CASSALTSGVGTGELFF	TGTGCCAGCTCTGCCTTGACTAGCGGGGTAGGAACCGGGGAGCTGTTTTTT
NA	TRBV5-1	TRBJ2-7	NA	CASSLTREQYF	TGCGCCAGCAGCTTAACTCGCGAGCAGTACTTC
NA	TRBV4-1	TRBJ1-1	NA	CASSQEGTANTEAFF	TGCGCCAGCAGCCAAGAAGGTACAGCGAACACTGAAGCTTTCTTT
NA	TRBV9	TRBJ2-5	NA	CASSVEGLAEETQYF	TGTGCCAGCAGCGTAGAGGGGCTAGCAGAAGAGACCCAGTACTTC
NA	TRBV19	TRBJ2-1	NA	CASSIGGGDNEQFF	TGTGCCAGTAGTATTGGGGGGGGCGACAATGAGCAGTTCTTC
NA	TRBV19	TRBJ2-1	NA	CASNKQGYNEQFF	TGTGCCAGTAATAAACAGGGTTACAATGAGCAGTTCTTC
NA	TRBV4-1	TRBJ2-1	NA	CASSPVVGSYNEQFF	TGCGCCAGCAGCCCAGTAGTAGGCTCCTACAATGAGCAGTTCTTC
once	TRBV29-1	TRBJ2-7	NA	CSVEGPGPGEQYF	TGCAGCGTTGAAGGGCCAGGGCCTGGGGAGCAGTACTTC
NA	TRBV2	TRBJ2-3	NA	CASSLLPGQHTDTQYF	TGTGCCAGCAGTCTTCTACCGGGACAACACACAGATACGCAGTATTTT
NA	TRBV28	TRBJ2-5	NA	CASSFVFEGLETQYF	TGTGCCAGCAGTTTTGTCTTTGAGGGGCTGGAGACCCAGTACTTC
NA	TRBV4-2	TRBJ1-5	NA	CASSQDRGRDSNQPQHF	TGTGCCAGCAGCCAAGATAGGGGCAGGGATAGCAATCAGCCCCAGCATTTT
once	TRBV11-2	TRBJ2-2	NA	CASSLTGLSGELFF	TGTGCCAGCAGCTTAACAGGGTTGTCCGGGGAGCTGTTTTTT
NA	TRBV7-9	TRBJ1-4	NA	CASSSQTGREKLFF	TGTGCCAGCAGCTCCCAGACAGGAAGGGAAAAACTGTTTTTT
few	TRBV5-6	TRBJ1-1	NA	CASSLALRSPYDTEAFF	TGTGCCAGCAGCTTGGCCCTCCGCTCTCCATATGACACTGAAGCTTTCTTT
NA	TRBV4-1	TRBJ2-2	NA	CASSQYPSVVGELFF	TGCGCCAGCAGCCAATACCCTAGCGTGGTCGGGGAGCTGTTTTTT
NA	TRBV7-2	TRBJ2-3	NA	CASSLVGGQAGDTQYF	TGTGCCAGCAGCTTAGTGGGGGGGCAGGCCGGAGATACGCAGTATTTT
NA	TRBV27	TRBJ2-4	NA	CASSLSPGTAKNIQYF	TGTGCCAGCAGTTTATCGCCAGGTACAGCCAAAAACATTCAGTACTTC
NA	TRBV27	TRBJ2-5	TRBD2	CASSFLGGVETQYF	TGTGCCAGCAGTTTTTTGGGGGGGGTAGAGACCCAGTACTTC
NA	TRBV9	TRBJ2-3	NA	CASSVEGHTDTQYF	TGTGCCAGCAGCGTAGAAGGGCACACAGATACGCAGTATTTT